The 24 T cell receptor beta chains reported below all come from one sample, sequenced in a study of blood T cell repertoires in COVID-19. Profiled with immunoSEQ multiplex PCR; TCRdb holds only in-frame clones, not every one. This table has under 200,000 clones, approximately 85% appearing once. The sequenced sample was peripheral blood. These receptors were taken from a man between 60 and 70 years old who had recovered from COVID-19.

Here the CDR3 DNA reads TGTGCCAGCAGCTTGGGGGCAGGCGACAATGAGCAGTTCTTC. This sequence encodes CASSLGAGDNEQFF. The chain combines TRBV5-4 with TRBJ2-1; D is ambiguous. CDR3 length equals 14 residues. CDR1 SGHNT and CDR2 YYREEE come from the germline V gene (reference sequence). V was clipped by 0 bases and J by 5 bases, with 9 bases between them.

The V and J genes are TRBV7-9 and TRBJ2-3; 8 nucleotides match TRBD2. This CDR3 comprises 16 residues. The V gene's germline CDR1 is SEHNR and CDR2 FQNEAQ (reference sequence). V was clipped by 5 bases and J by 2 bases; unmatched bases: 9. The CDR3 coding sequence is TGTGCCAGCAGCGCCCGAGGAGCGGGGGACACAGATACGCAGTATTTT. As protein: CASSARGAGDTDTQYF.

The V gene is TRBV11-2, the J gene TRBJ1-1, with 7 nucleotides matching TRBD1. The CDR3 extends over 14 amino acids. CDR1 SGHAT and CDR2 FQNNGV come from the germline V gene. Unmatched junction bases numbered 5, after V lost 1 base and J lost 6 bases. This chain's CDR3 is CASSLAGGMAEAFF. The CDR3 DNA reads TGTGCCAGCAGCTTAGCAGGGGGGATGGCTGAAGCTTTCTTT.

The CDR3 bases are TGTGCCACTCAAGGAGGTGGCGCCTATAATTCACCCCTCCACTTT. This translates into CATQGGGAYNSPLHF. The chain combines TRBV6-5 with TRBJ1-6; D is uncertain. V was cut by 10 bases and J by 2 bases, with 15 bases left in between. CDR3 size: 15 residues. Germline V gene lookup returns CDR1 MNHEY and CDR2 SVGAGI.

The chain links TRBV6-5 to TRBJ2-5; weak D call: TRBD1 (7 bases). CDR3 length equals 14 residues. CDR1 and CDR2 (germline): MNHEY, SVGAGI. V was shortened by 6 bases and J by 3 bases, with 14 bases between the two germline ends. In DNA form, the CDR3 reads TGTGCCAGCAGGCCCGGAGGGGGCGAAGAGACCCAGTACTTC. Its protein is CASRPGGGEETQYF.

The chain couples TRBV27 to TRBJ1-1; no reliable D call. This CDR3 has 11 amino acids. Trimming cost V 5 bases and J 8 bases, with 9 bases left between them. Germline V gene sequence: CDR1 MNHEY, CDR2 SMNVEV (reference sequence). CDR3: CASSRSGEAFF. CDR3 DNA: TGTGCCAGCAGTCGCTCGGGAGAAGCTTTCTTT.

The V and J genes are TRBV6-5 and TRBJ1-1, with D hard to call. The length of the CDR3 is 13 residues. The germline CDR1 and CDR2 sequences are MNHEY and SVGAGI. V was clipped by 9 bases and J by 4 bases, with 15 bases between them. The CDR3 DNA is TGTGCCAGTGAACCTCTGCGCTCCACTGAAGCTTTCTTT. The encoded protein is CASEPLRSTEAFF.

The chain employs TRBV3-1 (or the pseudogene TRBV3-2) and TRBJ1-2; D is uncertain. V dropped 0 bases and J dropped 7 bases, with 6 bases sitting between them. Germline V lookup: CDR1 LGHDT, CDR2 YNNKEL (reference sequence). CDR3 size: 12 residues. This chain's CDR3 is CASSQERVGYTF. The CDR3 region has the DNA TGTGCCAGCAGCCAAGAGAGGGTTGGCTACACCTTC.

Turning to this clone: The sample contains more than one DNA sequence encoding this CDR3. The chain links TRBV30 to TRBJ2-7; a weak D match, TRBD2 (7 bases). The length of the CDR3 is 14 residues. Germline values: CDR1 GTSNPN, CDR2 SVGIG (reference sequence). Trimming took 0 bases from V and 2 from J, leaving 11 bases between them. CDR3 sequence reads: CAWSVGGAAYEQYF. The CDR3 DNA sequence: TGTGCCTGGAGTGTAGGGGGGGCAGCCTACGAGCAGTACTTC.

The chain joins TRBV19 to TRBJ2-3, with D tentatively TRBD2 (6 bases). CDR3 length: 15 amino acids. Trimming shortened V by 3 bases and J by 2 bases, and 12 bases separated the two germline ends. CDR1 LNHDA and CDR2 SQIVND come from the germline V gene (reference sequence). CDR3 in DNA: TGTGCCAGTAGTATCAGGAGGACTACCACAGATACGCAGTATTTT. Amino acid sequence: CASSIRRTTTDTQYF.

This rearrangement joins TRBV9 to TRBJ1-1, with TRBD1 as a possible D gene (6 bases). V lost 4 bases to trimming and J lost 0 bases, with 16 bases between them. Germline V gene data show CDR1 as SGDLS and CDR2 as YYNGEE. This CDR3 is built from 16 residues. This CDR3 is CASSSPRGGLNTEAFF. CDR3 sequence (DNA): TGTGCCAGCAGCTCCCCCCGAGGGGGTCTGAACACTGAAGCTTTCTTT.

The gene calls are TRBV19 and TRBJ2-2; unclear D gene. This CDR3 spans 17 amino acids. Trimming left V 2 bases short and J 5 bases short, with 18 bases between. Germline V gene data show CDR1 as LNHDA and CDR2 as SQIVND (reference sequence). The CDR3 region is CASSINGVKSGTGELFF. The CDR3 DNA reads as TGTGCCAGTAGTATAAACGGTGTTAAATCGGGTACCGGGGAGCTGTTTTTT. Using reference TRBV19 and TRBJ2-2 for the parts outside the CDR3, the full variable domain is DGGITQSPKYLFRKEGQNVTLSCEQNLNHDAMYWYRQDPGQGLRLIYYSQIVNDFQKGDIAEGYSVSREKKESFPLTVTSAQKNPTAFYLCASSINGVKSGTGELFFGEGSRLTVL.

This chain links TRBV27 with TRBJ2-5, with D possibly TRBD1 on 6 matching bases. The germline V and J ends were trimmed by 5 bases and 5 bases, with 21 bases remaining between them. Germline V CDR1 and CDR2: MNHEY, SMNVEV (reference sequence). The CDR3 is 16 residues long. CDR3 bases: TGTGCCAGCAGTAGCCCCTCGGGTAGGGGGTTGGAGACCCAGTACTTC. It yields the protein CASSSPSGRGLETQYF.

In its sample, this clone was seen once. CDR3 DNA sequence: TGCGCCAGCAGCGACATCTCTGGGGCCAACGTCCTGACTTTC. It translates to CASSDISGANVLTF. J is TRBJ2-6 and V is TRBV5-1; no reliable D call. CDR1 SGHRS and CDR2 YFSETQ come from the germline V gene. V shed 4 bases and J shed 0 bases, with 5 bases lying between them. The CDR3 has 14 residues.

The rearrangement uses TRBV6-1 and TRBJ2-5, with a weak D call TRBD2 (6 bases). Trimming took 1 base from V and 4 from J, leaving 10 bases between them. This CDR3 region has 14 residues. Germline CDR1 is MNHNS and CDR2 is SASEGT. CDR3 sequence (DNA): TGTGCCAGCAGTGAAGTCCTGGGGGGAGAGACCCAGTACTTC. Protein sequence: CASSEVLGGETQYF.

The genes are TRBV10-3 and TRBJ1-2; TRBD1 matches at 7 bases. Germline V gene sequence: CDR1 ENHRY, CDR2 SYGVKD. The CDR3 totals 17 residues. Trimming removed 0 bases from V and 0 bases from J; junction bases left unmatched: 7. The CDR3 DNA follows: TGTGCCATCAGTGAGTCGAACGTAGGGGGCTCTAACTATGGCTACACCTTC. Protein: CAISESNVGGSNYGYTF.

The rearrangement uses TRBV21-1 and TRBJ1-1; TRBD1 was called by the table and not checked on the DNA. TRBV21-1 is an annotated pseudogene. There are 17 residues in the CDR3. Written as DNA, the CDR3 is TGTGCCAGCAGCAACCCAACAGGGGGCGAAAGGTATCCTGAAGCTTTCTTT. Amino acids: CASSNPTGGERYPEAFF.

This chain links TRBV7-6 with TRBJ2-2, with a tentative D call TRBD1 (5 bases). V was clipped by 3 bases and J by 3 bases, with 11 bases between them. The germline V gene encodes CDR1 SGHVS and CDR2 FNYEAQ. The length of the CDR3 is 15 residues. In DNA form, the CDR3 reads TGTGCCAGCAGCTTCATTCAGGGCCACACCGGGGAGCTGTTTTTT. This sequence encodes CASSFIQGHTGELFF.

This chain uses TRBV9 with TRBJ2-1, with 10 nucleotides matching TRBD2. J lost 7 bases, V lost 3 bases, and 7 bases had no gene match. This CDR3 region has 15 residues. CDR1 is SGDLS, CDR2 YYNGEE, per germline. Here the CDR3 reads CASSASGGATNEQFF. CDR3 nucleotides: TGTGCCAGCAGCGCTAGCGGGGGAGCCACTAATGAGCAGTTCTTC.

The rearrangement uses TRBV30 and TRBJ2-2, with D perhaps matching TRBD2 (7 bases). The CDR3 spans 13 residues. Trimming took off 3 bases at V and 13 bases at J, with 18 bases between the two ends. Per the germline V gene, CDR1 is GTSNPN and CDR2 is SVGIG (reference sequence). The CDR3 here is CAWSVEGGVRLFF. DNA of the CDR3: TGTGCCTGGAGCGTGGAGGGGGGGGTGAGGCTGTTTTTT. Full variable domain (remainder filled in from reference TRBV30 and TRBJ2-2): SQTIHQWPATLVQPVGSPLSLECTVEGTSNPNLYWYRQAAGRGLQLLFYSVGIGQISSEVPQNLSASRPQDRQFILSSKKLLLSDSGFYLCAWSVEGGVRLFFGEGSRLTVL.

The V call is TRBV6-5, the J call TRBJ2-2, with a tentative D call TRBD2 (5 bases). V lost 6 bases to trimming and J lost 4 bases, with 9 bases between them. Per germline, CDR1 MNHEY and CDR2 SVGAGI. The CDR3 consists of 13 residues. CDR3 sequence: CASRNEGTGELFF. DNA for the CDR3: TGTGCCAGCAGGAATGAGGGCACCGGGGAGCTGTTTTTT.

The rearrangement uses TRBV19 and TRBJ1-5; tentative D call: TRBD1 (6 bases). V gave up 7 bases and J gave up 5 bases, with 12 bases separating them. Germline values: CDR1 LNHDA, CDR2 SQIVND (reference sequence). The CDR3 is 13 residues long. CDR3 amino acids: CASTGTNDQPQHF. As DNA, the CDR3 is TGTGCCAGTACGGGGACAAACGATCAGCCCCAGCATTTT.

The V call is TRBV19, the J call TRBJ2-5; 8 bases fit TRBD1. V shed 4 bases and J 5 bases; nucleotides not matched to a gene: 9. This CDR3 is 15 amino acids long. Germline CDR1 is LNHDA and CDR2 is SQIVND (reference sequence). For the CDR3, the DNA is TGTGCCAGTAGTACAAGGACAGGGAGCGCGGAGACCCAGTACTTC. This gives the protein CASSTRTGSAETQYF.

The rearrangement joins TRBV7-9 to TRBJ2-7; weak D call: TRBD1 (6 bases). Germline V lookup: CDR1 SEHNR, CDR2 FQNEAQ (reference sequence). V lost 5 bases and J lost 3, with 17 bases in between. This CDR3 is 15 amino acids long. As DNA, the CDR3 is TGTGCCAGCAGCCCCTCGTCAGGGGTAATCTACGAGCAGTACTTC. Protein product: CASSPSSGVIYEQYF.